The clone carrying this T cell receptor (beta chain) was counted at least ten times. V was clipped by 6 bases and J by 8 bases, with 19 bases between them. This CDR3 comprises 15 residues. TCRdb re-derived calls from the RT-PCR reads in MiXCR, one entry per CDR3 protein. Of about 680,000 distinct CDR3 sequences listed, around 14% were seen once; the top ten hold about 3.6%. This chain links TRBV12-3 or TRBV12-4 with TRBJ1-4; a possible D gene is TRBD1 (5 bases). This TCR was recovered from a female donor in good health, serving as a healthy control. Specimen: memory CD4+ T cells from blood. The CDR3: CASSLSGSGIEKLFF. CDR3 nucleotides: TGTGCCAGCAGCTTATCGGGTTCAGGGATAGAAAAACTGTTTTTT.